This TCR beta chain was retrieved from a study of blood T cell repertoires in COVID-19. Study-wide background: From the United States, Italy and Spain came samples of acute and convalescent COVID-19. Sample material is recorded as cDNA or gDNA derived from T cells, B-cell-depleted T cells, or PBMCs.

Original handling: Amplifying reference gene primers gave estimates of nucleated cell counts. Generated by immunoSEQ multiplex PCR, the TCRdb table keeps only in-frame clones and is missing some. V and J calls and clone size are those listed in that table; D and trimming were worked out from the DNA. The sample carries approximately 88,000 clones, about 84% recorded once. With 0 bases clipped from V and 11 bases from J, the junction kept 6 bases outside the gene matches. The CDR3 contains 15 residues. Germline CDR1 SGHRS, CDR2 YFSETQ. This clone turned up a few times. Sequencing was done on a sample of peripheral blood. This TCR was sampled from a woman aged 70-85 years with acute or convalescent COVID-19. The chain couples TRBV5-1 to TRBJ1-6, with 9 bases fitting TRBD1. CDR3 DNA: TGCGCCAGCAGCTTGGAGGACAGGGGAGTTGCACCCCTCCACTTT. The encoded protein is CASSLEDRGVAPLHF.